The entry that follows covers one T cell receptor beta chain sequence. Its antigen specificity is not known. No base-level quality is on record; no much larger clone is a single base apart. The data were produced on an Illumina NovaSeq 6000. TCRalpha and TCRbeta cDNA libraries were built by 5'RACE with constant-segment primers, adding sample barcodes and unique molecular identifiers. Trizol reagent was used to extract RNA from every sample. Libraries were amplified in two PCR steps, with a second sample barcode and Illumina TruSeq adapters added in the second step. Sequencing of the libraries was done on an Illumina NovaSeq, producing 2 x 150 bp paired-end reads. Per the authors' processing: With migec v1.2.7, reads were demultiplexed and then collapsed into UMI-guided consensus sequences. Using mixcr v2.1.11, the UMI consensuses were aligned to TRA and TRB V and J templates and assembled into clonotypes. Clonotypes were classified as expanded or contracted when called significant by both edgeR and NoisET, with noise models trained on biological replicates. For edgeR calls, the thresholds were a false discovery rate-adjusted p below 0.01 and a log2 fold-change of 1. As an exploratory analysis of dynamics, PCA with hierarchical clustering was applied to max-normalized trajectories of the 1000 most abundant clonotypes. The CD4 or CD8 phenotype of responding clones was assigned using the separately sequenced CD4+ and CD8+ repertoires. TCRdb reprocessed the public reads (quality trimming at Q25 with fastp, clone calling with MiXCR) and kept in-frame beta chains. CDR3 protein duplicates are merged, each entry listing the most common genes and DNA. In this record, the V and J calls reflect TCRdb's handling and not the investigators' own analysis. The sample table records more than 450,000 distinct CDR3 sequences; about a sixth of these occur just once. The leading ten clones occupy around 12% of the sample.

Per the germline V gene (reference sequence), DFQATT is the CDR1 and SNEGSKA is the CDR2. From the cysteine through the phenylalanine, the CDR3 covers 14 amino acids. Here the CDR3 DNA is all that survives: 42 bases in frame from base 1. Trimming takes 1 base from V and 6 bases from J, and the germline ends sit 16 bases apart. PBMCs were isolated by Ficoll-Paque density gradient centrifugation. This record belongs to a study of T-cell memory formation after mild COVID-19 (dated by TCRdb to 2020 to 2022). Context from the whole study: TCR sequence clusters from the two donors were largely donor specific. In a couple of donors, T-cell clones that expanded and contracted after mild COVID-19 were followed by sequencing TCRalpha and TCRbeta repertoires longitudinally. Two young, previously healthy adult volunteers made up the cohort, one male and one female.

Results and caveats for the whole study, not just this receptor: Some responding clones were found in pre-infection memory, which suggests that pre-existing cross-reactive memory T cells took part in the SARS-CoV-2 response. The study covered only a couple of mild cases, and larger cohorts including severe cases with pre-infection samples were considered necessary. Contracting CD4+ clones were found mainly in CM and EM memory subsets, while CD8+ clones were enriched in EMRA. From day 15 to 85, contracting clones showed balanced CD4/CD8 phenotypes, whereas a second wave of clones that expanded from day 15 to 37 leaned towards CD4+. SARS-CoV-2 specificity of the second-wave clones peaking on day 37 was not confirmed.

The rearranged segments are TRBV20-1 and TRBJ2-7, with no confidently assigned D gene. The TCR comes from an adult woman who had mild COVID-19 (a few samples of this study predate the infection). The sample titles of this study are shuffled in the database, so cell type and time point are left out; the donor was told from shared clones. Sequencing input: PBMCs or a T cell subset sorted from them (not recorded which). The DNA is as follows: TGCAGTGCTAGAGCAGGTGGGCGCCCCCTCGAGCAGTACTTC. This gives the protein CSARAGGRPLEQYF.